Below are 18 T cell receptor beta chains sequenced from a single sample in a study of blood T cells in healthy people across ages. With a J-beta primer mix and a sample-barcoded 5' primer, a second PCR ran 7 to 11 cycles. TCRdb processed the 5' RACE reads anew with MiXCR; each CDR3 protein has one entry. This table has some 1.5 million distinct CDR3 sequences, about 28% appearing once. Sequencing was carried out using blood. All receptors derive from a woman in her twenties or thirties in good health.

This clonotype was observed a few times. This sequence joins TRBV2 and TRBJ2-3; 8 bases align to TRBD2. The junction had 7 bases not matched to a gene; V was cut back by 11 bases and J by 6 bases. Germline V gene data show CDR1 as SNHLY and CDR2 as FYNNEI. The CDR3 runs 12 residues. The CDR3 region has the DNA TGTGCCGGGGGACTAGTAACGGATACGCAGTATTTT. Its translation: CAGGLVTDTQYF.

This clonotype appeared a few times. The chain joins TRBV6-6 to TRBJ1-2; D gene ambiguous. There are 12 residues in the CDR3. Trimming took 8 bases from V and 0 from J, leaving 7 bases between them. Per germline, CDR1 MNHNY and CDR2 SVGAGI (reference sequence). The CDR3: CASHSSNYGYTF. CDR3 bases: TGTGCCAGCCATAGTTCTAACTATGGCTACACCTTC.

This clonotype was detected a few times. The rearrangement joins TRBV5-6 to TRBJ2-5; 8 bases are shared with TRBD1. Germline loops: CDR1 SGHDT, CDR2 YYEEEE. The CDR3 has 18 residues. V lost 8 bases to trimming and J lost 4 bases; unmatched junction nucleotides: 22. DNA for the CDR3: TGTGCCAGTACCACCCTACCCGGACAGGGCAGTTTACTAGAGACCCAGTACTTC. Translation gives CASTTLPGQGSLLETQYF.

At least ten counts were recorded for this clonotype. V is TRBV29-1 and J is TRBJ2-1, with TRBD2 as a possible D gene (5 bases). The CDR3 runs to 13 residues. Germline CDR1 reads SQVTM; CDR2 reads ANQGSEA. V gave up 0 bases and J gave up 9 bases, with 12 bases separating them. The CDR3 loop reads CSVEEMLASEQFF. In DNA form, the CDR3 reads TGCAGCGTTGAAGAAATGTTAGCGAGTGAGCAGTTCTTC.

This rearrangement joins TRBV28 to TRBJ1-2; 10 bases agree with TRBD1. The J segment lost 7 bases and the V segment lost 6 bases, leaving 5 bases of the junction unmatched. The CDR3 runs 13 residues. Germline values: CDR1 MDHEN, CDR2 SYDVKM. The CDR3 loop reads CASSDRGQVGYTF. CDR3 DNA sequence: TGTGCCAGCAGCGACAGGGGGCAGGTTGGCTACACCTTC.

CDR3 region: CSASGQASVDEQFF. In nucleotides, the CDR3 is TGCAGTGCTAGTGGGCAGGCTAGCGTCGATGAGCAGTTCTTC. V gene TRBV20-1 combines with J gene TRBJ2-1, with D perhaps TRBD2 (6 bases). Trimming left V 3 bases short and J 8 bases short, with 17 bases between. CDR1 is DFQATT, CDR2 SNEGSKA, per germline (reference sequence). The CDR3 runs to 14 residues.

The gene calls are TRBV7-6 and TRBJ1-1; 7 bases align to TRBD1. The CDR3 is made up of 16 amino acids. The ends lost 4 bases at V and 3 bases at J; junction bases unmatched: 11. Per the germline V gene, CDR1 is SGHVS and CDR2 is FNYEAQ. This CDR3 reads CASSSLRGQPHTEAFF. The CDR3, as DNA: TGTGCCAGCAGCTCCCTCCGGGGACAGCCGCACACTGAAGCTTTCTTT.

Ten or more counts support this clonotype. The V and J genes are TRBV20-1 and TRBJ2-4; 7 nucleotides agree with TRBD2. V gave up 3 bases and J gave up 3 bases; unmatched junction bases: 14. The CDR3 spans 17 residues. The germline V gene encodes CDR1 DFQATT and CDR2 SNEGSKA (reference sequence). The CDR3, as DNA: TGCAGTGCTAGGGACTACAGCGGGAAGTGGGGCAAAAACATTCAGTACTTC. This encodes CSARDYSGKWGKNIQYF.

The chain links TRBV7-9 to TRBJ2-5, with D possibly being TRBD2 (6 bases). V was pared by 7 bases and J by 11 bases, with 26 bases between. This CDR3 spans 15 amino acids. Per the germline V gene, CDR1 is SEHNR and CDR2 is FQNEAQ (reference sequence). CDR3 DNA: TGTGCCAGCATCTTCCTGGTGGGAGGCATTCATGAGCAGTACTTC. Translation: CASIFLVGGIHEQYF. Using reference TRBV7-9 and TRBJ2-5 for the parts outside the CDR3, the full variable domain is DTGVSQNPRHKITKRGQNVTFRCDPISEHNRLYWYRQTLGQGPEFLTYFQNEAQLEKSRLLSDRFSAERPKGSFSTLEIQRTEQGDSAMYLCASIFLVGGIHEQYFGPGTRLLVL.

In regard to this clonotype: Mismatch with germline at one junction end may stem from a read error. The J gene is TRBJ2-1, the V gene TRBV5-1; 11 bases are shared with TRBD2. Germline V gene data show CDR1 as SGHRS and CDR2 as YFSETQ. The CDR3 totals 15 residues. The CDR3 is CASSFTSGGYNGQFF. CDR3 nucleotides: TGCGCCAGCAGCTTTACTAGCGGGGGTTACAATGGGCAGTTCTTC.

V usage is TRBV20-1 and J usage is TRBJ2-1; TRBD2 aligns across 13 bases. Losses at the gene ends were 0 bases for V and 9 bases for J; bases not matched to a gene: 5. Germline CDR1 is DFQATT and CDR2 is SNEGSKA (reference sequence). The CDR3 runs 15 residues. The CDR3: CSARETSGRKGEQFF. CDR3 sequence (DNA): TGCAGTGCTAGAGAGACTAGCGGGAGGAAAGGTGAGCAGTTCTTC.

This clonotype has ten or more counts. This chain connects TRBV14 to TRBJ2-2, with 11 nucleotides matching TRBD2. Germline values: CDR1 SGHDN, CDR2 FVKESK. The ends lost 4 bases at V and 2 bases at J; junction bases unmatched: 3. This CDR3 region has 16 residues. This CDR3 reads CASSLTSGRNTGELFF. DNA for the CDR3: TGTGCCAGCAGCCTTACTAGCGGGAGAAACACCGGGGAGCTGTTTTTT.

This clonotype was seen more than once but under ten times. The gene calls are TRBV4-1 and TRBJ2-7; D is unclear. CDR3 size: 13 residues. The V gene's germline CDR1 is MGHRA and CDR2 YSYEKL. Trimming removed 2 bases from V and 4 bases from J, with 9 bases in between. The CDR3 sequence is CASSQFFSYEQYF. In DNA form, the CDR3 reads TGCGCCAGCAGCCAATTCTTTAGTTACGAGCAGTACTTC.

J is TRBJ1-4 and V is TRBV5-1; no reliable D call. The CDR3 totals 13 residues. Germline-derived CDR1 and CDR2 are SGHRS and YFSETQ. V lost 4 bases and J lost 7, with 11 bases in between. DNA for the CDR3: TGCGCCAGCAGCGACGATTATGCTGAAAAACTGTTTTTT. Its protein is CASSDDYAEKLFF. The whole variable domain, remainder taken from reference TRBV5-1 and TRBJ1-4, is KAGVTQTPRYLIKTRGQQVTLSCSPISGHRSVSWYQQTPGQGLQFLFEYFSETQRNKGNFPGRFSGRQFSNSRSEMNVSTLELGDSALYLCASSDDYAEKLFFGSGTQLSVL.

With respect to this clonotype: It may be a read error: a sequence one base away is much more abundant. J is TRBJ2-3 and V is TRBV4-1; 9 nucleotides align to TRBD1. Looked up from germline, CDR1 is MGHRA and CDR2 is YSYEKL. The CDR3 is 13 residues long. In DNA form, the CDR3 reads TGCACCAGCAGCCAAGCGCCGACAGGGGGTCCGTATTTT. It is translated as CTSSQAPTGGPYF.

In its sample, this clonotype was seen a few times. This chain connects TRBV6-1 to TRBJ2-1; D unresolved. Germline V CDR1 and CDR2: MNHNS, SASEGT. Trimming took off 1 base at V and 10 bases at J, with 11 bases between the two ends. The CDR3 is 13 residues long. CDR3 nucleotides: TGTGCCAGCAGTGAAGACTGGGGAAAGGAGCAGTTCTTC. Translation: CASSEDWGKEQFF.

This chain links TRBV7-2 with TRBJ2-1; TRBD2 agrees at 10 bases. There are 16 residues in the CDR3. Germline loops: CDR1 SGHTA, CDR2 FQGNSA. V lost 5 bases, J lost 8 bases, and 12 bases stayed unmatched. The CDR3 nucleotides are TGTGCCAGCAGCCGAAGTCCTAGCGGGGGTTTGTATGAGCAGTTCTTC. Translated, it gives CASSRSPSGGLYEQFF.

This clonotype was observed a handful of times. The V gene is TRBV5-1, the J gene TRBJ2-7; D is perhaps TRBD1 (6 bases). CDR1 and CDR2 (germline): SGHRS, YFSETQ. The V gene lost 7 bases and the J gene lost 6 bases, with 14 bases spanning the gap. This CDR3 has 12 amino acids. The CDR3 DNA reads TGCGCCAGCCCGACAGGTTCAGGCGAGCAGTACTTC. Its translation: CASPTGSGEQYF.